This entry features one T cell receptor beta chain sequence. Antigen unknown. This record comes from a study of cytomegalovirus exposure and HLA in healthy donors. General observations from the study: CMV serostatus was the only recorded immune exposure for donors.

The V and J ends lost 1 base and 5 bases, in that order; junction bases with no gene match: 7. Germline assignment: CDR1 SGHDN and CDR2 FVKESK. CDR3 size: 15 residues. PCR was performed using 60 Vbeta and 13 Jbeta primers. Measured with immunoSEQ multiplex PCR; TCRdb has only the in-frame clones, and not every one. The sample carries some 160,000 clones, 65% to 75% recorded once. This receptor was obtained from a man in his 60s in good health and CMV-seronegative. The rearrangement uses TRBV14 and TRBJ2-5; 7 bases are shared with TRBD1. The source material was PBMCs. The CDR3 bases are TGTGCCAGCAGCCAAGTAGGGGGCCTTTCTGAGACCCAGTACTTC. Protein sequence: CASSQVGGLSETQYF.